This T cell receptor (beta chain) was identified in a study of T cells in Graves' hyperthyroidism and ophthalmopathy. Study-wide points: Most thyroid clonotypes that were expanded above 0.001 also turned up in blood. In validation, the model predicted ophthalmopathy. These predictions came a median roughly six months before onset.

Turning to this clonotype: Its antigen is currently unknown.

Orbital computed tomography and thyroid ultrasound, together with serum TRAb and thyroxine and clinical symptoms, were used for diagnoses. From more than 9 ml of fresh peripheral blood, PBMCs were isolated. It was RNA transcripts that yielded the amplified TCR beta CDR3 regions. A first-round RT-PCR of the TCR CDR3 used the HTBI primer set. TCRdb recomputed calls from the multiplex PCR reads with MiXCR, one row per CDR3 protein. The table lists roughly 600,000 distinct CDR3 sequences, more than 12% of them singletons. The CDR3 covers 15 residues. The V end was cut by 5 bases, the J end by 2 bases, with 19 bases between. CDR1 is DFQATT and CDR2 is SNEGSKA in the germline V gene (reference sequence).

Input material: blood. V usage is TRBV20-1 and J usage is TRBJ2-7; D not certain. The source is a woman aged 50 to 60 with Graves' ophthalmopathy. In nucleotides, the CDR3 is TGCAGTGCTGACGCCCAGCGCGGTGGGGCCTACGAGCAGTACTTC. It is translated as CSADAQRGGAYEQYF.